These T cell receptor beta chains were read from a single sample in a study of T cell responses to AZD1222 COVID-19 vaccine. Generated by immunoSEQ multiplex PCR, the TCRdb table keeps only in-frame clones and is missing some. The top ten hold about 6% of the sample, which has fewer than 150,000 clones, approximately 91% seen once. The sample here was peripheral blood, taken 28 days after the second AZD1222 dose. The receptors come from an adult who received the AZD1222 COVID-19 vaccine. Each CDR3 is given with its conserved first and last residue. A D gene is named only where the DNA matches it firmly. Size is stated for part of the rows, as once, few or many counts, or as a class when the clone is expanded.

CASSFGGQETQYF TGTGCCAGCAGCTTCGGGGGACAAGAGACCCAGTACTTC NA NA TRBJ2-5 TRBV5-4
CAISGQLGGNTEAFF TGTGCCATCAGTGGACAGTTGGGGGGGAACACTGAAGCTTTCTTT NA NA TRBJ1-1 TRBV10-3
CASSLYRNQPQHF TGTGCCAGCAGTTTATATCGCAATCAGCCCCAGCATTTT NA NA TRBJ1-5 TRBV27
CASSPRGGSYNEQFF TGTGCCAGCAGTCCCAGGGGGGGCTCCTACAATGAGCAGTTCTTC NA NA TRBJ2-1 TRBV6-5
CASSSSGSGTDTQYF TGTGCCAGCAGTTCTAGCGGGAGCGGCACAGATACGCAGTATTTT NA TRBD2 TRBJ2-3 TRBV28
CASSLALAGEWETQYF TGCGCCAGCAGCTTGGCCCTAGCGGGGGAATGGGAGACCCAGTACTTC NA TRBD2 TRBJ2-5 TRBV5-1
CASSPDLAGDLRNEQFF TGTGCCAGCAGCCCTGACCTAGCGGGGGATCTAAGGAATGAGCAGTTCTTC NA TRBD2 TRBJ2-1 TRBV7-6
CASSPQGANYGYTF TGTGCCAGCTCACCACAGGGGGCAAACTATGGCTACACCTTC NA TRBD1 TRBJ1-2 TRBV18
CASSGLTGHVREKLFF TGTGCCAGCAGTGGCCTGACCGGACATGTCCGGGAAAAACTGTTTTTT once NA TRBJ1-4 TRBV27
CASSQDTGEGADFYGYTF TGCGCCAGCAGCCAAGATACGGGGGAGGGGGCCGATTTCTATGGCTACACCTTC NA TRBD1 TRBJ1-2 TRBV4-1
CASIHEAHLAARETQYF TGCGCCAGCATTCATGAGGCGCATTTAGCTGCTCGAGAGACCCAGTACTTC NA NA TRBJ2-5 TRBV5-1
CASSFGTANQPQHF TGTGCCAGCAGCTTCGGGACAGCGAATCAGCCCCAGCATTTT NA TRBD1 TRBJ1-5 TRBV7-2
CASSPTTGQVYGYTF TGCGCCAGCAGCCCGACGACGGGACAGGTCTATGGCTACACCTTC NA TRBD1 TRBJ1-2 TRBV4-1
CSVEAGQGNYEQYF TGCAGCGTTGAAGCGGGACAGGGCAACTACGAGCAGTACTTC NA TRBD1 TRBJ2-7 TRBV29-1
CAWRQGSDTGELFF TGTGCCTGGCGACAGGGTTCGGACACCGGGGAGCTGTTTTTT NA TRBD1 TRBJ2-2 TRBV30
CASSSPLGLAGREQYF TGTGCCAGCAGTTCCCCCCTCGGACTAGCGGGAAGGGAGCAGTACTTC NA TRBD2 TRBJ2-7 TRBV28
CAWSTLAGGETQYF TGTGCCTGGAGTACTCTAGCGGGGGGGGAGACCCAGTACTTC NA TRBD2 TRBJ2-5 TRBV30
CASSASRNREAFF TGTGCCAGCAGCGCCTCCCGGAACAGGGAAGCTTTCTTT once NA TRBJ1-1 TRBV6-6
CASSSQGAAPDQPQHF TGTGCCAGCAGTTCCCAGGGGGCGGCCCCCGATCAGCCCCAGCATTTT once TRBD1 TRBJ1-5 TRBV28
CSASYQTNTGELFF TGCAGTGCTAGTTATCAGACCAACACCGGGGAGCTGTTTTTT NA NA TRBJ2-2 TRBV20-1
CASSQDRRQSGNTIYF TGCGCCAGCAGCCAAGATCGGAGGCAGTCTGGAAACACCATATATTTT NA NA TRBJ1-3 TRBV4-3
CASSRSLRGELFF TGTGCCAGCAGCCGCTCTCTTCGGGGGGAGCTGTTTTTT NA NA TRBJ2-2 TRBV3-1/TRBV3-2
CASSPPGTGGYEQYF TGTGCCAGCAGCCCGCCCGGGACAGGGGGCTACGAGCAGTACTTC NA TRBD1 TRBJ2-7 TRBV7-9
CASRPGQNQPQHF TGTGCCAGCAGACCGGGACAGAATCAGCCCCAGCATTTT NA TRBD1 TRBJ1-5 TRBV6-5
CASSYGGPTYEQYF TGTGCCAGCAGTTACGGGGGGCCGACCTACGAGCAGTACTTC NA NA TRBJ2-7 TRBV6-2/TRBV6-3
CASSLRQASEQYF TGTGCCAGCAGCTTGCGGCAAGCCAGCGAGCAGTACTTC NA NA TRBJ2-7 TRBV5-4
CASSGIQGFDYGYTF TGTGCCAGCAGCGGTATACAGGGTTTTGACTATGGCTACACCTTC NA NA TRBJ1-2 TRBV9
CASSLEPTASQETQYF TGCGCCAGCAGCTTGGAACCCACAGCGAGCCAAGAGACCCAGTACTTC NA NA TRBJ2-5 TRBV5-1
CASSVDEGPNYEQYF TGTGCCAGCAGCGTAGATGAGGGGCCCAACTACGAGCAGTACTTC once NA TRBJ2-7 TRBV9
CASSVGLWEGEQYF TGTGCCAGCAGCGTAGGGTTGTGGGAGGGGGAGCAGTACTTC NA TRBD2 TRBJ2-7 TRBV9
CASGQRTGWGKAFF TGTGCCAGCGGGCAAAGGACAGGGTGGGGTAAAGCTTTCTTT NA TRBD1 TRBJ1-1 TRBV6-5
CASSPRQLFGATEAFF TGCGCCAGCAGCCCCCGACAGTTATTCGGGGCCACTGAAGCTTTCTTT NA NA TRBJ1-1 TRBV5-1
CASSVRGFDTGELFF TGTGCCAGCAGCGTCAGGGGATTTGACACCGGGGAGCTGTTTTTT NA NA TRBJ2-2 TRBV9
CASEVGGSSYEQYF TGTGCCAGCGAGGTCGGGGGTAGCTCCTACGAGCAGTACTTC NA NA TRBJ2-7 TRBV11-3
CASSRGQGGTDTQYF TGTGCCAGCAGTCGGGGACAGGGGGGGACAGATACGCAGTATTTT NA TRBD1 TRBJ2-3 TRBV6-5
CASSLVAGGTEAFF TGCGCCAGCAGCTTGGTGGCAGGGGGAACTGAAGCTTTCTTT NA TRBD1 TRBJ1-1 TRBV5-1
CASSLVGGVGPGNTIYF TGTGCCAGCAGCTTAGTAGGGGGCGTAGGACCTGGAAACACCATATATTTT few TRBD1 TRBJ1-3 TRBV7-2
CSVVLLSVYEQYF TGCAGCGTGGTACTTCTTAGCGTCTACGAGCAGTACTTC NA NA TRBJ2-7 TRBV29-1
CAWRTGSDGELFF TGTGCCTGGAGGACAGGGTCTGACGGGGAGCTGTTTTTT NA TRBD1 TRBJ2-2 TRBV30
CASSTLGSPLHF TGTGCCAGCAGTACCCTGGGTTCACCCCTCCACTTT once NA TRBJ1-6 TRBV6-5
CASSLFDTDTQYF TGCGCCAGCAGTCTCTTCGACACAGATACGCAGTATTTT NA NA TRBJ2-3 TRBV4-1
CASSFTGNWAGYTF TGTGCCAGCAGTTTTACAGGGAATTGGGCTGGCTACACCTTC NA NA TRBJ1-2 TRBV6-2/TRBV6-3
CASSDQGVGEQYF TGTGCCAGCAGTGACCAGGGAGTTGGAGAGCAGTACTTC NA NA TRBJ2-7 TRBV2
CAWSAGLAGMETQYF TGTGCCTGGAGCGCGGGACTAGCGGGAATGGAGACCCAGTACTTC NA TRBD2 TRBJ2-5 TRBV30
CASSYYEGYEQYF TGTGCCAGCAGTTACTATGAGGGGTACGAGCAGTACTTC NA NA TRBJ2-7 TRBV6-6
CASSPRRVDEKLFF TGTGCCAGCAGCCCCCGGCGGGTGGATGAAAAACTGTTTTTT NA NA TRBJ1-4 TRBV7-9
CASKKGGASEAFF TGTGCCAGTAAGAAAGGGGGCGCATCTGAAGCTTTCTTT NA TRBD1 TRBJ1-1 TRBV19
CASSEKAPLWYF TGTGCCAGCAGTGAAAAGGCCCCTCTATGGTACTTC NA NA TRBJ2-7 TRBV2
CASSQDRAWDRFYSGNEAFF TGTGCCAGCAGCCAAGATAGGGCGTGGGACAGATTTTACAGCGGCAATGAAGCTTTCTTT NA TRBD1 TRBJ1-1 TRBV3-1/TRBV3-2